The rows below give T cell receptor beta chains drawn from one sample of a study of blood T cell repertoires in COVID-19. TCRdb's copy holds only in-frame clones and misses some; the assay was immunoSEQ multiplex PCR. The table lists roughly 150,000 clones, about four fifths of them singletons. Sequencing input: peripheral blood. Receptors were obtained from a human donor with acute or convalescent COVID-19. The donor label of this sample is uncertain. Each CDR3 is given with its conserved first and last residue. Each record gives: D gene, J gene, V gene, clone size, CDR3 protein, CDR3 DNA. A D gene is named only where the DNA matches it firmly. Size values are once, few and many counts, or a class for expanded clones, and some rows have none.

TRBD1 TRBJ1-6 TRBV6-6 NA CASSPRDSSNSPLHF TGTGCCAGCAGTCCAAGGGACAGTAGTAATTCACCCCTCCACTTT
TRBD2 TRBJ2-5 TRBV5-8 NA CASSLLLAGVWETQYF TGTGCCAGCAGCTTGCTCCTAGCGGGCGTTTGGGAGACCCAGTACTTC
TRBD2 TRBJ2-1 TRBV4-3 NA CASSQYSGGVGEQFF TGCGCCAGCAGCCAATATAGCGGGGGGGTTGGAGAGCAGTTCTTC
NA TRBJ1-1 TRBV3-1/TRBV3-2 NA CASSQLRGRAEAFF TGTGCCAGCAGCCAACTCAGGGGCAGGGCTGAAGCTTTCTTT
TRBD1 TRBJ2-7 TRBV5-1 NA CASSDPGQGVEQYF TGCGCCAGCAGCGATCCGGGACAGGGGGTCGAGCAGTACTTC
TRBD1 TRBJ2-7 TRBV12-5 NA CASGLVLGTESYEQYF TGTGCTAGTGGTTTGGTACTTGGGACAGAGTCCTACGAGCAGTACTTC
TRBD2 TRBJ2-2 TRBV7-6 NA CASSSASGTNTGELFF TGTGCCAGCAGCTCGGCTAGCGGGACCAACACCGGGGAGCTGTTTTTT
NA TRBJ2-7 TRBV5-1 NA CASSPTRPSYEQYF TGCGCCAGCAGCCCCACACGTCCCTCCTACGAGCAGTACTTC
NA TRBJ1-3 TRBV4-1 NA CASSQAMQGSTGNTIYF TGCGCCAGCAGCCAAGCAATGCAGGGATCAACTGGAAACACCATATATTTT
TRBD1 TRBJ1-1 TRBV2 NA CASLRDRGINTEAFF TGTGCCAGCCTCCGGGACAGGGGGATTAACACTGAAGCTTTCTTT
NA TRBJ2-3 TRBV10-3 NA CAISSRDTQYF TGTGCCATCAGCTCCCGAGATACGCAGTATTTT
TRBD1 TRBJ1-3 TRBV5-6 NA CASSKRDRARNTIYF TGTGCCAGCAGCAAAAGGGACAGGGCTCGAAACACCATATATTTT
TRBD2 TRBJ2-1 TRBV30 once CAWSLGLAGNNEQFF TGTGCCTGGAGCCTGGGACTAGCGGGGAACAATGAGCAGTTCTTC
NA TRBJ1-1 TRBV12-3/TRBV12-4 NA CASSPQTHTEAFF TGTGCCAGCAGTCCTCAGACACATACTGAAGCTTTCTTT
TRBD1 TRBJ1-3 TRBV5-1 few CASSLGGQGIIGNTIYF TGCGCCAGCAGCTTGGGGGGACAGGGGATTATTGGAAACACCATATATTTT
TRBD1 TRBJ2-2 TRBV4-1 once CASSRTGGENTGELFF TGCGCCAGCAGCCGGACAGGCGGAGAGAACACCGGGGAGCTGTTTTTT
NA TRBJ2-2 TRBV7-2 once CASSLGDNTGELFF TGTGCCAGCAGCTTGGGAGATAACACCGGGGAGCTGTTTTTT
NA TRBJ2-4 TRBV7-2 NA CASSLGRGNIQYF TGTGCCAGCAGCTTAGGCCGCGGGAACATTCAGTACTTC
NA TRBJ1-1 TRBV2 NA CASSGAKNTEAFF TGTGCCAGCAGTGGGGCCAAGAACACTGAAGCTTTCTTT
TRBD1 TRBJ2-7 TRBV7-2 NA CASSISLGQGSPYEQYF TGTGCCAGCAGCATATCCCTCGGACAGGGCAGCCCTTACGAGCAGTACTTC
NA TRBJ1-1 TRBV2 once CASKAGSKYTEAFF TGTGCCAGCAAGGCAGGGTCTAAGTACACTGAAGCTTTCTTT
NA TRBJ1-2 TRBV4-1 NA CASSQDQRIRGKGYTF TGCGCCAGCAGCCAAGACCAACGGATCCGCGGAAAAGGCTACACCTTC
NA TRBJ2-7 TRBV6-5 NA CASSYSQTADEQYF TGTGCCAGCAGTTACTCCCAGACAGCCGACGAGCAGTACTTC
TRBD1 TRBJ1-1 TRBV25-1 once CASTPTGGLSVTEAFF TGTGCCAGCACTCCGACAGGGGGGCTAAGTGTAACTGAAGCTTTCTTT
NA TRBJ2-2 TRBV6-6 NA CASSYGQDTGELFF TGTGCCAGCAGTTACGGGCAGGACACCGGGGAGCTGTTTTTT
NA TRBJ1-2 TRBV6-5 NA CASAVPGGYGYTF TGTGCCAGCGCCGTACCGGGAGGCTATGGCTACACCTTC
TRBD1 TRBJ1-1 TRBV7-9 NA CASSPPGTANTEAFF TGTGCCAGCAGCCCCCCCGGGACAGCGAACACTGAAGCTTTCTTT
NA TRBJ1-6 TRBV6-2/TRBV6-3 NA CASSYTNGPNSPLHF TGTGCCAGCAGTTACACCAATGGGCCCAATTCACCCCTCCACTTT
NA TRBJ1-5 TRBV7-2 NA CASSRQNNQPQHF TGTGCCAGCAGCCGTCAGAACAATCAGCCCCAGCATTTT
NA TRBJ1-5 TRBV19 NA CASMPGSLSNQPQHF TGTGCCAGTATGCCGGGATCCCTTAGCAATCAGCCCCAGCATTTT
NA TRBJ1-5 TRBV19 NA CASSIAGRTNQPQHF TGTGCCAGTAGTATAGCGGGCAGGACTAATCAGCCCCAGCATTTT
TRBD1 TRBJ1-5 TRBV6-1 NA CASSDNRGDHQPQHF TGTGCCAGCAGTGATAACAGGGGGGACCATCAGCCCCAGCATTTT
NA TRBJ1-1 TRBV7-9 once CASSSRPEASGTEAFF TGTGCCAGCAGCTCGAGGCCGGAAGCCTCGGGCACTGAAGCTTTCTTT
TRBD2 TRBJ2-2 TRBV3-1/TRBV3-2 NA CASSGTPSGWGELFF TGTGCCAGCAGCGGTACCCCTAGCGGGTGGGGGGAGCTGTTTTTT
NA TRBJ2-1 TRBV2 once CASSDGSYNEQFF TGTGCCAGCAGTGATGGCAGTTACAATGAGCAGTTCTTC
TRBD1 TRBJ1-1 TRBV12-5 NA CASGSTGFLGPTEAFF TGTGCTAGTGGGTCGACAGGGTTTTTGGGGCCCACTGAAGCTTTCTTT
NA TRBJ2-5 TRBV5-6 once CASSVEGRETQYF TGTGCCAGCAGCGTCGAAGGGAGGGAGACCCAGTACTTC
NA TRBJ1-3 TRBV18 NA CASSPKRGGSGNTIYF TGTGCCAGCTCACCTAAAAGAGGGGGCTCTGGAAACACCATATATTTT
NA TRBJ1-5 TRBV19 few CASSMAGRNQPQHF TGTGCCAGTAGTATGGCAGGGAGGAATCAGCCCCAGCATTTT
NA TRBJ1-4 TRBV5-4 NA CASSLYGGVNEKLFF TGTGCCAGCAGCTTATATGGAGGGGTTAATGAAAAACTGTTTTTT
NA TRBJ1-1 TRBV2 NA CASSTGARNTEAFF TGTGCCAGCAGTACGGGTGCGAGGAACACTGAAGCTTTCTTT
NA TRBJ2-4 TRBV7-9 once CASSLVWEPRIQYF TGTGCCAGCAGCTTAGTCTGGGAGCCAAGGATTCAGTACTTC
NA TRBJ2-3 TRBV20-1 NA CSARDSGLRYF TGCAGTGCTAGAGATTCTGGACTGAGGTATTTT
NA TRBJ2-7 TRBV12-5 NA CASGLVGIGAPQYF TGTGCTAGTGGTTTGGTCGGTATAGGAGCTCCCCAGTACTTC
NA TRBJ1-1 TRBV19 NA CASSMMAGRDTEAFF TGTGCCAGTAGTATGATGGCGGGGAGGGACACTGAAGCTTTCTTT
NA TRBJ1-3 TRBV7-8 NA CASSRGAGALGNTIYF TGTGCCAGCAGCCGAGGAGCAGGGGCGCTCGGAAACACCATATATTTT
TRBD2 TRBJ2-1 TRBV5-1 NA CASRHSGLVMDEQFF TGCGCCAGCCGACACTCCGGACTAGTCATGGATGAGCAGTTCTTC
NA TRBJ1-5 TRBV6-6 NA CASTPGDSNQPQHF TGTGCCAGCACCCCGGGGGATAGCAATCAGCCCCAGCATTTT
NA TRBJ1-5 TRBV6-5 NA CASSYSDLRNQPQHF TGTGCCAGCAGTTACTCCGACTTGCGCAATCAGCCCCAGCATTTT
NA TRBJ1-5 TRBV19 NA CASSVDSRNQPQHF TGTGCCAGTAGTGTTGACAGCCGCAATCAGCCCCAGCATTTT
TRBD1 TRBJ1-2 TRBV29-1 NA CSGTGQEGGYTF TGCAGCGGCACGGGACAGGAGGGCGGCTACACCTTC
TRBD1 TRBJ1-4 TRBV19 NA CASSTPGQAEKLFF TGTGCCAGTAGTACCCCGGGACAGGCTGAAAAACTGTTTTTT
NA TRBJ2-1 TRBV11-2 NA CASSSAPQAPHNEQFF TGTGCCAGCAGCTCCGCCCCACAGGCGCCCCACAATGAGCAGTTCTTC
TRBD1 TRBJ2-1 TRBV23-1 NA CASSLHPPGQGKKESNEQFF TGCGCCAGCAGTCTCCACCCCCCGGGACAGGGGAAAAAAGAGAGCAATGAGCAGTTCTTC
NA TRBJ2-1 TRBV19 NA CASSIARANEQFF TGTGCCAGTAGTATAGCCAGGGCGAATGAGCAGTTCTTC
TRBD2 TRBJ2-3 TRBV7-9 NA CASSLNSGGATDTQYF TGTGCCAGCAGCCTAAATAGCGGGGGGGCCACAGATACGCAGTATTTT
NA TRBJ1-2 TRBV2 NA CASSPSWPTPEEGYTF TGTGCCAGCAGTCCCTCCTGGCCAACTCCAGAGGAAGGCTACACCTTC
NA TRBJ1-5 TRBV27 NA CASSPIGGVNQPQHF TGTGCCAGCAGTCCAATAGGGGGGGTCAATCAGCCCCAGCATTTT
NA TRBJ2-1 TRBV2 NA CASRRGSSYNEQFF TGTGCCAGCAGGAGGGGGTCCTCATACAATGAGCAGTTCTTC